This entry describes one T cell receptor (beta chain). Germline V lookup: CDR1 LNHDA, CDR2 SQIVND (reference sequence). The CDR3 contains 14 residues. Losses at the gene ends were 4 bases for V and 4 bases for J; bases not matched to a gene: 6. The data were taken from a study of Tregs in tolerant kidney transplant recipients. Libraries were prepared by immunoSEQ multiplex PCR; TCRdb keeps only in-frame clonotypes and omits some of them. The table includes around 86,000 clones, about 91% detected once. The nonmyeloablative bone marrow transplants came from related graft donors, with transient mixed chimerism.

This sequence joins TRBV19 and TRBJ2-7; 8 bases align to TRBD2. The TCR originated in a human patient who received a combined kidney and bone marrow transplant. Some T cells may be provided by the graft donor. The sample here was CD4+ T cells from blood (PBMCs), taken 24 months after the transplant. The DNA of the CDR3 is TGTGCCAGTAGTAAAGCAGCGGGAGAGTACGAGCAGTACTTC. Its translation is CASSKAAGEYEQYF.